Here is one TCR beta chain with its context. Antigen: not known. Sequenced by immunoSEQ multiplex PCR; TCRdb stores in-frame clones only, minus some. The sample yields about 78,000 clones, approximately 85% seen once. The source of the sample is a study of T cells in localized non-small cell lung cancer. Study-wide points: Uninvolved adjacent lung had higher T cell clonality than tumor and all other tissues. Longer overall survival associated with higher blood T cell density; shorter survival with higher adjacent-lung clonality. Investigators sequenced only a single tumor region, leaving heterogeneity possible. Adjacent lung tissue had a median 57 of the top 100 clones found in the tumor.

CDR3 size: 19 residues. Trimming stripped 1 base from V and 5 bases from J, with 22 bases between. This receptor was obtained from a man aged 40 to 70 with stage I lung adenocarcinoma. The sequencing used peripheral blood, collected before any cancer treatment. V is TRBV5-3 and J is TRBJ1-6; perhaps TRBD1 as D (5 bases). TRBV5-3 is assigned to the ORF class and has an uncertain function. CDR3 sequence (DNA): TGTGCCAGAAGCTTGTCTTTACTTGGGGGTAGAGGAGATAATTCACCCCTCCACTTT. Translating gives CARSLSLLGGRGDNSPLHF.